Listed below are T cell receptor beta chains from one sample, sequenced in a study of identical twins. TCRdb re-analysed the 5' RACE reads in MiXCR, keeping a single row per CDR3 protein. Counted here are a few hundred thousand distinct CDR3 sequences, roughly 9% occurring once; the ten biggest clones make up 7.5% to 9.5%. The sample was naive T cells sorted from blood. The source of these receptors is a woman aged 50 to 65 in good health. Both conserved end residues are part of each CDR3. A D gene is named only where the DNA matches it firmly. For some rows the clone size is stated as once, few or many, or as a class when expanded; others skip it.

NA,TRBV7-6,NA,TRBJ2-2,CASSPGTITGELFF,TGTGCCAGCAGTCCCGGGACAATCACCGGGGAGCTGTTTTTT
NA,TRBV19,TRBD2,TRBJ2-5,CASSIEGVSGRETQYF,TGTGCCAGTAGTATAGAGGGGGTTAGCGGGCGAGAGACCCAGTACTTC
few,TRBV20-1,TRBD2,TRBJ2-1,CSASWLASGAHNEQFF,TGCAGTGCTAGTTGGCTGGCTAGCGGCGCCCACAATGAGCAGTTCTTC
many,TRBV11-3,TRBD1,TRBJ1-1,CASSQGGLGNTEAFF,TGTGCCAGCAGCCAGGGGGGACTAGGGAACACTGAAGCTTTCTTT
NA,TRBV4-1,TRBD1,TRBJ2-7,CASSQEFSGQGLYEQYF,TGCGCCAGCAGCCAAGAATTCTCGGGACAGGGTCTCTACGAGCAGTACTTC
many,TRBV5-1,NA,TRBJ1-2,CASGDRNTYGYTF,TGCGCCAGCGGAGACAGGAACACCTATGGCTACACCTTC
few,TRBV24-1,NA,TRBJ2-1,CATSDLQLGEQFF,TGTGCCACCAGTGATTTACAGTTAGGTGAGCAGTTCTTC
few,TRBV4-2,TRBD1,TRBJ2-3,CASSQRQGFQYF,TGTGCCAGCAGCCAAAGACAGGGATTTCAGTATTTT
many,TRBV10-3,NA,TRBJ2-3,CAIRTSEGTDTQYF,TGTGCCATCAGAACTAGTGAGGGCACAGATACGCAGTATTTT
NA,TRBV5-5,NA,TRBJ1-5,CASSLGGEFNQPQHF,TGTGCCAGCAGCTTGGGAGGAGAATTCAATCAGCCCCAGCATTTT
NA,TRBV5-6,NA,TRBJ1-1,CASSWGHNTEAFF,TGTGCCAGCAGCTGGGGACATAACACTGAAGCTTTCTTT
many,TRBV6-5,NA,TRBJ1-2,CASSQLNYGYTF,TGTGCCAGCAGTCAGCTTAACTATGGCTACACCTTC
few,TRBV3-1,TRBD1,TRBJ2-5,CASSHGTGGKTQYF,TGTGCCAGCAGCCACGGGACAGGTGGCAAGACCCAGTACTTC
many,TRBV3-1,NA,TRBJ1-1,CASSQDGGNTEAFF,TGTGCCAGCAGCCAAGATGGGGGGAACACTGAAGCTTTCTTT
many,TRBV9,NA,TRBJ2-5,CASSPPLGTQYF,TGTGCCAGCAGCCCTCCGCTGGGGACCCAGTACTTC
NA,TRBV12-3/TRBV12-4,NA,TRBJ1-3,CASSLGLSDTIYF,TGTGCCAGCAGTTTAGGCCTTTCGGACACCATATATTTT
NA,TRBV6-1,TRBD1,TRBJ2-1,CASSQGGSLTEQFF,TGTGCCAGCAGTCAAGGGGGCAGCCTGACTGAGCAGTTCTTC
few,TRBV4-2,TRBD2,TRBJ2-3,CASSLVSLAGDPDTQYF,TGTGCCAGCAGCCTTGTCTCACTAGCGGGAGATCCAGATACGCAGTATTTT
many,TRBV12-3/TRBV12-4,NA,TRBJ2-1,CASSLGPNSYNEQFF,TGTGCCAGCAGTTTGGGACCAAATTCCTACAATGAGCAGTTCTTC
NA,TRBV20-1,NA,TRBJ2-1,CSGLGSPLDEQFF,TGCAGTGGGCTGGGATCCCCTCTTGATGAGCAGTTCTTC
few,TRBV20-1,TRBD2,TRBJ2-1,CSASGKFDNEQFF,TGCAGTGCGAGCGGGAAGTTTGACAATGAGCAGTTCTTC
NA,TRBV5-1,NA,TRBJ2-1,CASSLNGGNHNEQFF,TGCGCCAGCAGCTTGAATGGCGGGAACCACAATGAGCAGTTCTTC
many,TRBV28,NA,TRBJ1-1,CASSLLQGSAFF,TGTGCCAGCAGTTTATTACAGGGTAGTGCTTTCTTT
few,TRBV14,TRBD1,TRBJ2-7,CASSQDVRQGPYEQYF,TGTGCCAGCAGCCAAGACGTCCGACAGGGCCCCTACGAGCAGTACTTC
NA,TRBV2,NA,TRBJ1-5,CASSARRSNQPQHF,TGTGCCAGCAGCGCTCGTCGGAGCAATCAGCCCCAGCATTTT
NA,TRBV11-3,TRBD1,TRBJ1-1,CASSASGGDNTEAFF,TGTGCCAGCAGCGCCTCAGGGGGGGACAACACTGAAGCTTTCTTT
NA,TRBV12-3/TRBV12-4,TRBD1,TRBJ2-2,CASRPRDRGTGELFF,TGTGCCAGCAGACCCCGGGACAGGGGTACCGGGGAGCTGTTTTTT
NA,TRBV7-9,TRBD1,TRBJ1-1,CATRGEYTEAFF,TGTGCCACCAGGGGGGAGTACACTGAAGCTTTCTTT
few,TRBV20-1,TRBD1,TRBJ1-5,CSARTGQGDNQPQHF,TGCAGTGCAAGAACGGGACAGGGTGATAATCAGCCCCAGCATTTT
many,TRBV5-1,NA,TRBJ2-7,CASSLVSPGGSYEQYF,TGCGCCAGCAGCTTGGTTTCCCCCGGGGGTTCCTACGAGCAGTACTTC
few,TRBV7-6,NA,TRBJ2-6,CASSLDVHGANVLTF,TGTGCCAGCAGCTTAGATGTACATGGGGCCAACGTCCTGACTTTC
NA,TRBV15,NA,TRBJ1-1,CATSRASSLVTEAFF,TGTGCCACCAGCAGAGCCTCATCATTGGTCACTGAAGCTTTCTTT
many,TRBV7-8,NA,TRBJ2-1,CASSSGRNEQFF,TGTGCCAGCAGCTCCGGGAGAAATGAGCAGTTCTTC
NA,TRBV7-6,TRBD2,TRBJ2-3,CASSPIAGSSDTQYF,TGTGCCAGCAGCCCGATAGCGGGCTCCTCAGATACGCAGTACTTT
NA,TRBV2,TRBD2,TRBJ2-1,CASRLAGDHLYNEQFF,TGTGCCAGTCGACTAGCGGGAGACCACCTCTACAATGAGCAGTTCTTC
few,TRBV5-1,TRBD2,TRBJ2-5,CASSAGLAGELETQYF,TGCGCCAGCAGCGCGGGACTAGCGGGAGAATTAGAGACCCAGTACTTC
few,TRBV9,TRBD1,TRBJ2-7,CASSAADRVHEQYF,TGTGCCAGCAGCGCCGCCGACAGGGTCCACGAGCAGTACTTC
NA,TRBV24-1,NA,TRBJ2-1,CATSDFTGQRNEQFF,TGTGCCACCAGTGATTTCACCGGACAGCGCAATGAGCAGTTCTTC
few,TRBV12-3/TRBV12-4,TRBD1,TRBJ2-4,CASSRTGGLENIQYF,TGTGCCAGCAGCCGGACAGGGGGCTTAGAAAACATTCAGTACTTC
NA,TRBV6-5,NA,TRBJ2-5,CASSYNRAQETQYF,TGTGCCAGCAGTTACAACAGGGCCCAAGAGACCCAGTACTTC
NA,TRBV12-3/TRBV12-4,NA,TRBJ2-1,CASSLGATINEQFF,TGTGCCAGCAGTTTAGGAGCGACGATCAATGAGCAGTTCTTC
NA,TRBV7-9,NA,TRBJ2-7,CASSLVGWGDYEQYF,TGTGCCAGCAGCTTAGTCGGGTGGGGAGACTACGAGCAGTACTTC